Presented here are 13 T cell receptor beta chains from one specimen sequenced in a study of PD-L1 blockade in urothelial cancer. Method: immunoSEQ multiplex PCR; TCRdb's copy keeps in-frame clones and lacks some. The table shows 28,000 or so clones, with approximately 86% occurring only once. Sequencing was performed on PBMCs, taken around atezolizumab (anti-PD-L1) treatment. Every receptor here comes from a man between 60 and 75 years old with urothelial cancer.

The rearrangement links TRBV4-1 to TRBJ2-3; no definite D call. Germline V gene sequence: CDR1 MGHRA, CDR2 YSYEKL. The CDR3 consists of 17 residues. Trimming removed 2 bases from V and 0 bases from J, with 15 bases in between. CDR3 sequence (DNA): TGCGCCAGCAGCCAATTGGGTCCCCACAGAAGCACAGATACGCAGTATTTT. Translating it yields CASSQLGPHRSTDTQYF.

The rearrangement joins TRBV5-6 to TRBJ2-1; TRBD2 matches at 7 bases. CDR3 size: 16 residues. V lost 0 bases and J lost 2; bases outside the gene matches: 5. The germline V gene encodes CDR1 SGHDT and CDR2 YYEEEE. This CDR3 reads CASSLVGREAYNEQFF. The CDR3 DNA reads TGTGCCAGCAGCTTGGTGGGACGGGAGGCCTACAATGAGCAGTTCTTC.

This chain links TRBV30 with TRBJ2-6; possibly TRBD1 for D (6 bases). The V end lost 0 bases, the J end lost 0 bases, and 12 bases lay between the germline ends. The V gene's germline CDR1 is GTSNPN and CDR2 SVGIG (reference sequence). CDR3 length: 17 residues. CDR3 DNA sequence: TGTGCCTGGAGTGTAGGGGGATCTAGCTCTGGGGCCAACGTCCTGACTTTC. This translates into CAWSVGGSSSGANVLTF. The entire variable domain, with the rest obtained from reference TRBV30 and TRBJ2-6, is as follows: SQTIHQWPATLVQPVGSPLSLECTVEGTSNPNLYWYRQAAGRGLQLLFYSVGIGQISSEVPQNLSASRPQDRQFILSSKKLLLSDSGFYLCAWSVGGSSSGANVLTFGAGSRLTVL.

The chain combines TRBV5-1 with TRBJ2-7; 11 bases match TRBD1. CDR3 size: 14 residues. The germline CDR1 and CDR2 sequences are SGHRS and YFSETQ. J gave up 4 bases and V 5 bases, and 5 bases lay outside the gene matches. The CDR3 DNA sequence: TGCGCCAGCAGTGTGGGACAGGGGGGTTACGAGCAGTACTTC. Protein sequence: CASSVGQGGYEQYF.

This chain links TRBV30 with TRBJ1-5; D is ambiguous. The CDR3 consists of 13 residues. The germline V and J ends were trimmed by 3 bases and 7 bases, with 13 bases remaining between them. CDR1 and CDR2 (germline): GTSNPN, SVGIG (reference sequence). The CDR3 sequence: CAWSEGGEQPQHF. CDR3 DNA: TGTGCCTGGAGCGAGGGCGGGGAGCAGCCCCAGCATTTT.

This clone was counted once. The chain is built from TRBV19 and TRBJ1-5; possibly TRBD1 for D (5 bases). Trimming removed 5 bases at V and 3 bases at J, with 17 bases between. Germline lookup yields CDR1 LNHDA and CDR2 SQIVND (reference sequence). This CDR3 is 16 amino acids long. The CDR3 protein is CASSRSGSYPNQPQHF. CDR3 in DNA: TGTGCCAGTAGTCGTTCAGGGTCTTACCCCAATCAGCCCCAGCATTTT.

This clone was found once. The J gene is TRBJ2-1, the V gene TRBV6-5, with D perhaps TRBD1 (6 bases). CDR1 is MNHEY, CDR2 SVGAGI, per germline. V gave up 2 bases and J gave up 2 bases, with 13 bases separating them. CDR3 length: 16 residues. The CDR3: CASSYTPGQPYNEQFF. The CDR3 DNA follows: TGTGCCAGCAGTTACACCCCGGGACAACCCTACAATGAGCAGTTCTTC.

The chain links TRBV6-1 to TRBJ1-2; TRBD1 aligns across 8 bases. Germline CDR1 reads MNHNS; CDR2 reads SASEGT. This CDR3 is built from 15 residues. V lost 7 bases, J lost 4 bases, and 11 bases stayed unmatched. The CDR3 sequence is CASIDGQGIFYGYTF. CDR3 sequence (DNA): TGTGCCAGCATCGACGGACAGGGAATTTTCTATGGCTACACCTTC.

The V call is TRBV19, the J call TRBJ2-7; 9 bases align to TRBD2. Per the germline V gene, CDR1 is LNHDA and CDR2 is SQIVND (reference sequence). The CDR3 is 15 residues long. The junction had 10 bases not matched to a gene; V was cut back by 10 bases and J by 0 bases. CDR3 DNA sequence: TGTGCCACACGGACTAGCGAATTCATCTCCTACGAGCAGTACTTC. Its translation is CATRTSEFISYEQYF.

The chain has TRBV30 and TRBJ2-7; D is possibly TRBD1 (8 bases). The CDR3 spans 14 residues. Germline V gene lookup returns CDR1 GTSNPN and CDR2 SVGIG (reference sequence). Trimming cost V 3 bases and J 2 bases, with 14 bases left between them. The CDR3 loop reads CAWRTTGGAYEQYF. The CDR3 nucleotides are TGTGCCTGGAGAACAACAGGGGGGGCCTACGAGCAGTACTTC.

The rearrangement links TRBV19 to TRBJ1-4, with a tentative D call TRBD1 (6 bases). The CDR3 consists of 15 residues. Trimming shortened V by 4 bases and J by 6 bases, and 15 bases separated the two germline ends. Germline CDR1 and CDR2: LNHDA and SQIVND (reference sequence). CDR3 DNA sequence: TGTGCCAGTAGTACAGGGGCCTGGGGACATGAAAAACTGTTTTTT. Residues: CASSTGAWGHEKLFF.

In DNA, the CDR3 is TGTGCCAGCAGCGTAGGGTACAGGTTGAATCAGCCCCAGCATTTT. It translates to CASSVGYRLNQPQHF. This chain connects TRBV9 to TRBJ1-5; D may be TRBD1 (5 bases). Germline V gene sequence: CDR1 SGDLS, CDR2 YYNGEE. The CDR3 has 15 amino acids. Trimming pared 0 bases from V and 4 bases from J, leaving 11 bases between.

This chain joins TRBV6-5 and TRBJ1-1; D is undetermined. V lost 4 bases and J lost 7, with 10 bases in between. The length of the CDR3 is 12 residues. Germline V gene data show CDR1 as MNHEY and CDR2 as SVGAGI. CDR3 loop: CASSSSLNEAFF. CDR3 DNA sequence: TGTGCCAGCAGTTCATCACTCAATGAAGCTTTCTTT.